One sample yielded the 19 T cell receptor beta chains listed below, sequenced in a study of T-cell memory formation after mild COVID-19. TCRdb reanalysed the 5' RACE reads using MiXCR and keeps one entry per CDR3 protein. The sample lists around 430,000 distinct CDR3 sequences, approximately 15% occurring once. The specimen was PBMCs or a T cell subset sorted from them (not recorded which). Receptors were obtained from a man aged 18 to 29 who had mild COVID-19 (a few samples of this study predate the infection). Cell type and time point are not known.

This chain connects TRBV6-5 to TRBJ1-5; weak D call: TRBD1 (5 bases). The CDR3 extends over 15 amino acids. Trimming pared 10 bases from V and 5 bases from J, leaving 21 bases between. Germline CDR1 and CDR2: MNHEY and SVGAGI. As DNA, the CDR3 is TGTGCCACCACCTTAAGGTACGGGACGGATCAGCCCCAGCATTTT. As protein: CATTLRYGTDQPQHF.

This sequence joins TRBV5-1 and TRBJ2-1; D is perhaps TRBD1 (6 bases). In germline, CDR1 is SGHRS, CDR2 YFSETQ. The CDR3 runs to 13 residues. Trimming removed 4 bases from V and 8 bases from J, with 13 bases in between. The CDR3 protein is CASSLQGWHEQFF. The CDR3 nucleotides read TGCGCCAGCAGCCTACAGGGTTGGCATGAGCAGTTCTTC.

This clonotype was detected ten times or more. J is TRBJ2-1 and V is TRBV5-6, with TRBD2 matching over 10 bases. This CDR3 region has 14 residues. V lost 6 bases to trimming and J lost 3 bases; unmatched junction nucleotides: 3. Germline CDR1 is SGHDT and CDR2 is YYEEEE. Here the CDR3 DNA reads TGTGCCAGCACCTGGACTAGCGGCTACAATGAGCAGTTCTTC. As protein: CASTWTSGYNEQFF.

This rearrangement joins TRBV7-9 to TRBJ1-1, with no clear D. CDR3 length: 13 amino acids. Germline V lookup: CDR1 SEHNR, CDR2 FQNEAQ (reference sequence). V lost 5 bases to trimming and J lost 8 bases, with 15 bases between them. CDR3 region: CASSASPPYEAFF. The CDR3 bases are TGTGCCAGCAGCGCCTCCCCACCCTACGAAGCTTTCTTT.

This clonotype was seen many times. The V gene is TRBV12-3 or TRBV12-4, the J gene TRBJ1-1; D gene ambiguous. The CDR3 is 12 amino acids. Trimming took off 3 bases at V and 5 bases at J, with 7 bases between the two ends. CDR3 amino acids: CASSFVGTEAFF. CDR3 coding DNA: TGTGCCAGCAGTTTTGTAGGTACTGAAGCTTTCTTT.

This chain uses TRBV7-2 with TRBJ2-3; unclear D gene. Germline-derived CDR1 and CDR2 are SGHTA and FQGNSA. V was pared by 1 base and J by 15 bases, with 20 bases between. CDR3 length: 14 amino acids. Here the CDR3 reads CASSLVLTPRWIYF. The CDR3 nucleotides are TGTGCCAGCAGCTTAGTTCTGACTCCCCGGTGGATATATTTT.

This clonotype was found many times. V and J are TRBV5-1 and TRBJ2-1; 9 positions match TRBD1. The CDR3 totals 14 residues. Looked up from germline, CDR1 is SGHRS and CDR2 is YFSETQ. After removal of 7 bases from V and 8 bases from J, the junction contained 10 bases not matched to a gene. CDR3 nucleotides: TGCGCCAGCCATTGGGGGGACAGGGCGTATGAGCAGTTCTTC. Amino acid sequence: CASHWGDRAYEQFF. Combining the CDR3 with reference TRBV5-1 and TRBJ2-1 gives the whole variable domain KAGVTQTPRYLIKTRGQQVTLSCSPISGHRSVSWYQQTPGQGLQFLFEYFSETQRNKGNFPGRFSGRQFSNSRSEMNVSTLELGDSALYLCASHWGDRAYEQFFGPGTRLTVL.

The rearrangement joins TRBV3-1 to TRBJ1-6; D gene unclear. V gave up 1 base and J gave up 11 bases, with 6 bases separating them. The CDR3 length is 12 residues. The germline V gene has CDR1 LGHDT and CDR2 YNNKEL (reference sequence). CDR3 amino acids: CASSQGFPPLHF. CDR3 in DNA: TGTGCCAGCAGCCAAGGATTTCCACCCCTCCACTTT. Using reference TRBV3-1 and TRBJ1-6 for the parts outside the CDR3, the full variable domain is DTAVSQTPKYLVTQMGNDKSIKCEQNLGHDTMYWYKQDSKKFLKIMFSYNNKELIINETVPNRFSPKSPDKAHLNLHINSLELGDSAVYFCASSQGFPPLHFGNGTRLTVT.

The chain has TRBV4-2 and TRBJ2-7, with D uncertain. V was trimmed by 4 bases and J by 0 bases, leaving 10 bases between them. The V gene's germline CDR1 is LGHNA and CDR2 YNFKEQ. This CDR3 is 14 amino acids long. The CDR3 bases are TGTGCCAGCAGCCCTCGAAGGGTCTCCTACGAGCAGTACTTC. It yields the protein CASSPRRVSYEQYF.

This clonotype was found a few times. The chain links TRBV7-8 to TRBJ2-2, with D perhaps matching TRBD1 (6 bases). The CDR3 runs to 14 residues. Trimming removed 5 bases at V and 7 bases at J, with 14 bases between. CDR1 is SGHVS and CDR2 is FQNEAQ in the germline V gene. The CDR3 is CASSPVDSIGELFF. Written as DNA, the CDR3 is TGTGCCAGCAGCCCAGTGGACAGTATCGGGGAGCTGTTTTTT.

V and J are TRBV7-9 and TRBJ2-1; D may correspond to TRBD1 or TRBD2 (5 bases each). V was pared by 3 bases and J by 7 bases, with 22 bases between. The V gene's germline CDR1 is SEHNR and CDR2 FQNEAQ (reference sequence). This CDR3 is 17 amino acids long. CDR3 sequence: CASSFIRGANFENEQFF. CDR3 DNA: TGTGCCAGCAGCTTTATCCGGGGCGCAAACTTTGAGAATGAGCAGTTCTTC.

This clonotype has just a few counts. The chain couples TRBV29-1 to TRBJ2-1, with unresolved D. Germline assignment: CDR1 SQVTM and CDR2 ANQGSEA. Trimming stripped 4 bases from V and 0 bases from J, with 7 bases between. CDR3 size: 13 residues. The CDR3 DNA is TGCAGCGTTGCAGTTAGCTCCTACAATGAGCAGTTCTTC. Translated, it gives CSVAVSSYNEQFF.

CDR3 sequence (DNA): TGTGCCAGCAGCCGTGTTAGGGAAAATACCTACGAGCAGTACTTC. Translated: CASSRVRENTYEQYF. V is TRBV6-5 and J is TRBJ2-7; D is unclear. The CDR3 runs 15 residues. V was cut by 6 bases and J by 2 bases, with 17 bases left in between. Looked up from germline, CDR1 is MNHEY and CDR2 is SVGAGI.

This clonotype was counted between two and nine times. The chain is built from TRBV5-6 and TRBJ2-7; D unclear. The germline V and J ends were trimmed by 4 bases and 2 bases, with 10 bases remaining between them. The CDR3 runs 13 residues. The germline V gene has CDR1 SGHDT and CDR2 YYEEEE. Here the CDR3 reads CASSTTPAYEQYV. CDR3 in DNA: TGTGCCAGCAGCACTACACCAGCCTACGAGCAGTACGTC.

This clonotype was found a few times. This sequence joins TRBV7-2 and TRBJ1-2; TRBD1 matches 8 bases. V gave up 4 bases and J gave up 3 bases; unmatched junction bases: 1. The germline V gene encodes CDR1 SGHTA and CDR2 FQGNSA. This CDR3 has 13 residues. The CDR3 spells CASSSTGDYGYTF. CDR3 nucleotides: TGTGCCAGCAGCTCGACAGGGGACTATGGCTACACCTTC.

This chain connects TRBV5-1 to TRBJ2-3; tentatively, D is TRBD1 (5 bases). This CDR3 contains 15 residues. The germline V gene has CDR1 SGHRS and CDR2 YFSETQ. V was shortened by 0 bases and J by 2 bases, with 10 bases between the two germline ends. The CDR3 region has the DNA TGCGCCAGCAGCTTGGAGGGGCATACCACAGATACGCAGTATTTT. Protein sequence: CASSLEGHTTDTQYF. Drawing the rest from reference TRBV5-1 and TRBJ2-3, the complete variable domain is KAGVTQTPRYLIKTRGQQVTLSCSPISGHRSVSWYQQTPGQGLQFLFEYFSETQRNKGNFPGRFSGRQFSNSRSEMNVSTLELGDSALYLCASSLEGHTTDTQYFGPGTRLTVL.

The chain uses TRBV20-1 and TRBJ2-5; TRBD1 matches at 7 bases. From germline, CDR1 is DFQATT and CDR2 SNEGSKA (reference sequence). The CDR3 extends over 14 amino acids. V shed 1 base, J shed 4 bases, and the junction held 6 bases outside the gene matches. CDR3 sequence reads: CSARGRTGLETQYF. The CDR3 DNA follows: TGCAGTGCTAGAGGCCGGACAGGATTAGAGACCCAGTACTTC.

The V gene is TRBV12-3 or TRBV12-4, the J gene TRBJ2-7; D ambiguous. CDR3 length equals 14 residues. Trimming stripped 0 bases from V and 3 bases from J, with 9 bases between. The CDR3: CASSLAGSIYEQYF. The DNA for the CDR3 is TGTGCCAGCAGTTTAGCCGGCAGTATCTACGAGCAGTACTTC.

This clonotype has just a few counts. The chain recombines TRBV5-1 with TRBJ2-1; D not resolved. Trimming pared 0 bases from V and 5 bases from J, leaving 6 bases between. Germline V gene data show CDR1 as SGHRS and CDR2 as YFSETQ. The CDR3 contains 13 residues. This CDR3 reads CASSLVLNNEQFF. The CDR3 DNA reads as TGCGCCAGCAGCTTGGTCTTAAACAATGAGCAGTTCTTC.